This T cell receptor beta chain derives from a study of shared clonotypes between healthy human individuals. CDR3 length: 17 amino acids. V was cut by 5 bases and J by 0 bases, with 16 bases left in between. Germline CDR1 is MNHEY and CDR2 is SMNVEV (reference sequence). The repertoire was sequenced with immunoSEQ multiplex PCR; TCRdb's copy has only in-frame clones and lacks some. The sample has 640,000 or so clones; approximately 79% are singletons. This chain uses TRBV27 with TRBJ1-4; a weak D match, TRBD1 (6 bases). Sequenced input: memory CD4+ T cells sorted from blood. Subset of the sample: CD45RA-negative fraction. This receptor was identified in a young woman in good health. The CDR3 nucleotides read TGTGCCAGCAGTGAAGGACGGGGACAAGCAACTAATGAAAAACTGTTTTTT. This sequence encodes CASSEGRGQATNEKLFF.